The 27 T cell receptor beta chains below were found in one sample sequenced in a study of blood T cell repertoires in COVID-19. The protocol was immunoSEQ multiplex PCR, while the TCRdb copy is restricted to in-frame clones and leaves out a portion. The data hold about 280,000 clones, with over 85% observed a single time. Specimen: PBMCs or T cells enriched from blood (not recorded which). The receptors were sampled from a woman aged 55-70 years who had recovered from COVID-19.

The chain combines TRBV23-1 with TRBJ2-7; no clear D. TRBV23-1 is given ORF status, its function remaining uncertain. The V and J ends lost 1 base and 4 bases respectively, with 11 bases between them. CDR3 size: 14 residues. The CDR3 loop is CASSQLYRKYEQYF. The CDR3 DNA reads as TGCGCCAGCAGTCAATTATACAGAAAATACGAGCAGTACTTC.

Details on this clone: An end of the junction differs from the germline gene, which may be a read error. The chain employs TRBV19 and TRBJ1-1, with D unresolved. CDR1 and CDR2 (germline): LNHDA, SQIVND (reference sequence). The CDR3 extends over 14 amino acids. The CDR3 bases are TGTGCCAGTAGTTTAGATTCCCGGGGCACTGAAGCTTTCTTT. Its translation is CASSLDSRGTEAFF.

The rearrangement links TRBV30 to TRBJ2-3; unclear D gene. Germline V gene data show CDR1 as GTSNPN and CDR2 as SVGIG (reference sequence). CDR3 length: 13 residues. Trimming removed 1 base at V and 3 bases at J, with 8 bases between. CDR3 sequence: CAWSAVFTDTQYF. CDR3 bases: TGTGCCTGGAGTGCGGTGTTTACAGATACGCAGTATTTT.

The genes are TRBV19 and TRBJ1-4; D is unresolved. This CDR3 contains 11 residues. Germline CDR1 is LNHDA and CDR2 is SQIVND (reference sequence). CDR3 nucleotides: TGTGCGACCCGCAAGGAGGAAAAACTGTTTTTT. Protein sequence: CATRKEEKLFF. Full variable domain (remainder filled in from reference TRBV19 and TRBJ1-4): DGGITQSPKYLFRKEGQNVTLSCEQNLNHDAMYWYRQDPGQGLRLIYYSQIVNDFQKGDIAEGYSVSREKKESFPLTVTSAQKNPTAFYLCATRKEEKLFFGSGTQLSVL.

The chain joins TRBV2 to TRBJ1-2; weak D call: TRBD1 (5 bases). CDR3 size: 13 residues. The V and J ends lost 4 bases and 7 bases respectively, with 13 bases between them. Germline CDR1 reads SNHLY; CDR2 reads FYNNEI. The DNA of the CDR3 is TGTGCCAGCAGTGTGGACATGGCGTCTGGCTACACCTTC. Amino acids: CASSVDMASGYTF.

The rearrangement joins TRBV15 to TRBJ2-7; D is undetermined. The CDR3 has 13 amino acids. In germline, CDR1 is LNHNV, CDR2 YYDKDF (reference sequence). V shed 0 bases and J shed 6 bases, with 9 bases lying between them. The CDR3, as DNA: TGTGCCACCAGCAGAGACGACTGGAGCGAGCAGTACTTC. Translated, it gives CATSRDDWSEQYF.

Written as DNA, the CDR3 is TGTGCCTGGAGTCGCAGAGGGGGACCTTTCTATGGCTACACCTTC. As protein: CAWSRRGGPFYGYTF. The chain couples TRBV30 to TRBJ1-2; D might be TRBD1 (6 bases). Trimming removed 2 bases at V and 4 bases at J, with 17 bases between. CDR1 GTSNPN and CDR2 SVGIG come from the germline V gene (reference sequence). The CDR3 totals 15 residues.

The table lists this clone with a count of one. V is TRBV6-5 and J is TRBJ2-6, with a weak D call TRBD1 (6 bases). CDR1 and CDR2 from the germline V gene are MNHEY and SVGAGI. This CDR3 has 15 amino acids. V was shortened by 7 bases and J by 0 bases, with 10 bases between the two germline ends. CDR3: CASTWDNSGANVLTF. The CDR3 DNA is TGTGCCAGCACCTGGGACAACTCTGGGGCCAACGTCCTGACTTTC.

The chain couples TRBV6-2 or TRBV6-3 to TRBJ1-5, with no clear D. From germline, CDR1 is MNHEY and CDR2 SVGEGT. Trimming took 6 bases from V and 2 from J, leaving 5 bases between them. This CDR3 has 12 residues. CDR3 in DNA: TGTGCCAGCAGCATCGGCAATCAGCCCCAGCATTTT. It yields the protein CASSIGNQPQHF.

This sequence joins TRBV4-2 and TRBJ2-1; 10 bases align to TRBD1. V was pared by 4 bases and J by 9 bases, with 9 bases of the junction left unmatched. CDR3 size: 15 residues. Per the germline V gene, CDR1 is LGHNA and CDR2 is YNFKEQ. The CDR3 protein is CASSLTGQGSGEQFF. CDR3 nucleotides: TGTGCCAGCAGCCTTACGGGACAGGGGAGTGGTGAGCAGTTCTTC.

The rearrangement joins TRBV28 to TRBJ1-2, with 9 bases fitting TRBD1. The CDR3 runs to 13 residues. The germline gives CDR1 MDHEN, CDR2 SYDVKM. With V trimmed by 7 bases and J by 4 bases, 4 bases remained unmatched. CDR3 sequence (DNA): TGTGCCAGCAACCTACAGGGGGCCTATGGCTACACCTTC. It specifies CASNLQGAYGYTF.

The genes are TRBV21-1 and TRBJ2-7; TRBD1 is the table's D call, not checked against the DNA. TRBV21-1 is given as a pseudogene. This CDR3 contains 17 residues. DNA for the CDR3: TGTGCCAGCAGCGGCCGGACAGGGCATCCGACATATATGCAGCAGTACTTC. It is translated as CASSGRTGHPTYMQQYF.

The chain combines TRBV5-1 with TRBJ1-2; the D is unclear. Trimming removed 4 bases from V and 2 bases from J, with 12 bases in between. In germline, CDR1 is SGHRS, CDR2 YFSETQ. There are 14 residues in the CDR3. CDR3 in amino acids: CASSREELNYGYTF. In DNA form, the CDR3 reads TGCGCCAGCAGCCGGGAGGAGTTAAACTATGGCTACACCTTC.

V gene TRBV27 combines with J gene TRBJ1-3; 9 bases match TRBD1. This CDR3 has 16 amino acids. Germline-derived CDR1 and CDR2 are MNHEY and SMNVEV (reference sequence). V lost 6 bases to trimming and J lost 4 bases; unmatched junction nucleotides: 10. The DNA of the CDR3 is TGTGCCAGCAGCCCCGGGACAGGGTACACCGGAAACACCATATATTTT. Protein product: CASSPGTGYTGNTIYF.

V usage is TRBV5-1 and J usage is TRBJ1-1, with D hard to call. V was pared by 0 bases and J by 10 bases, with 13 bases between. The CDR3 contains 13 residues. The germline gives CDR1 SGHRS, CDR2 YFSETQ. The CDR3 sequence is CASSLEGGQAAFF. The CDR3 DNA reads as TGCGCCAGCAGCTTGGAGGGAGGCCAGGCAGCTTTCTTT. The variable domain in full, with the rest retrieved from reference TRBV5-1 and TRBJ1-1, is KAGVTQTPRYLIKTRGQQVTLSCSPISGHRSVSWYQQTPGQGLQFLFEYFSETQRNKGNFPGRFSGRQFSNSRSEMNVSTLELGDSALYLCASSLEGGQAAFFGQGTRLTVV.

The chain is built from TRBV5-4 and TRBJ2-7, with TRBD2 as a possible D gene (7 bases). Germline loops: CDR1 SGHNT, CDR2 YYREEE (reference sequence). V gave up 4 bases and J gave up 0 bases, with 23 bases separating them. The CDR3 consists of 18 residues. As DNA, the CDR3 is TGTGCCAGCAGCACCCACACCTGGGGAGGGGGGAACTCCTACGAGCAGTACTTC. Protein sequence: CASSTHTWGGGNSYEQYF.

The chain has TRBV3-1 (or the pseudogene TRBV3-2) and TRBJ1-2; TRBD1 is a possible D gene (6 bases). Trimming shortened V by 1 base and J by 8 bases, and 14 bases separated the two germline ends. The germline V gene encodes CDR1 LGHDT and CDR2 YNNKEL (reference sequence). The CDR3 contains 14 residues. The CDR3 DNA reads as TGTGCCAGCAGCCAAGTTGGGGGGGGCCCGGGCTACACCTTC. Its translation: CASSQVGGGPGYTF.

V is TRBV2 and J is TRBJ1-6, with D unresolved. Germline V gene lookup returns CDR1 SNHLY and CDR2 FYNNEI. V was trimmed by 6 bases and J by 7 bases, leaving 16 bases between them. The CDR3 has 15 residues. The CDR3, as DNA: TGTGCCAGCAGCCCCTCCCGAACCCTAAATTCACCCCTCCACTTT. The encoded protein is CASSPSRTLNSPLHF.

This clone has only a few counts. The rearrangement uses TRBV2 and TRBJ2-7, with D possibly TRBD2 on 6 matching bases. CDR3 length: 15 amino acids. Deletions cut 0 bases from V and 1 base from J, with 10 bases between. Germline CDR1 SNHLY, CDR2 FYNNEI. This chain's CDR3 is CASSEARDQSYEQYF. The CDR3 DNA is TGTGCCAGCAGTGAAGCGCGGGATCAATCCTACGAGCAGTACTTC.

The genes are TRBV6-5 and TRBJ2-2, with TRBD2 matching over 7 bases. The CDR3 has 16 amino acids. J was trimmed by 5 bases and V by 2 bases; bases with no gene match: 8. From germline, CDR1 is MNHEY and CDR2 SVGAGI. The CDR3 protein is CASSYGLRELTGELFF. In DNA form, the CDR3 reads TGTGCCAGCAGTTACGGGTTGCGGGAGTTGACCGGGGAGCTGTTTTTT.

The chain links TRBV9 to TRBJ2-3; D is undetermined. The CDR3 consists of 15 residues. Germline assignment: CDR1 SGDLS and CDR2 YYNGEE. The V end lost 7 bases, the J end lost 5 bases, and 20 bases lay between the germline ends. CDR3 DNA sequence: TGTGCCAGCTCGCCTCGATTTTGGCAAGAAGATACGCAGTATTTT. Amino acid sequence: CASSPRFWQEDTQYF.

The chain couples TRBV5-1 to TRBJ1-1; unclear D gene. The germline gives CDR1 SGHRS, CDR2 YFSETQ. This CDR3 is built from 15 residues. Trimming removed 0 bases from V and 0 bases from J, with 9 bases in between. CDR3 coding DNA: TGCGCCAGCAGCTTGGATGTCAACTTGAACACTGAAGCTTTCTTT. Protein sequence: CASSLDVNLNTEAFF.

The chain carries TRBV18 and TRBJ1-3, with 7 nucleotides matching TRBD1. The CDR3 covers 16 residues. From germline, CDR1 is KGHSH and CDR2 LQKENI. Trimming removed 3 bases from V and 0 bases from J; junction bases left unmatched: 5. The DNA for the CDR3 is TGTGCCAGCTCACCCACCCGGGACAGCTCTGGAAACACCATATATTTT. Its protein product is CASSPTRDSSGNTIYF.

Remarks on this clone: The sample carries other DNA sequences with the same CDR3. This chain uses TRBV28 with TRBJ1-2; D is undetermined. The V end lost 2 bases, the J end lost 1 base, and 5 bases lay between the germline ends. This CDR3 is built from 13 residues. CDR1 and CDR2 (germline): MDHEN, SYDVKM. CDR3 sequence reads: CASSLGLNYGYTF. The CDR3 DNA reads as TGTGCCAGCAGTTTAGGCCTTAACTATGGCTACACCTTC.

CDR3 protein: CASSPQSNSPLHF. The CDR3 bases are TGTGCCAGCTCACCACAGAGTAATTCACCCCTCCACTTT. The J gene is TRBJ1-6, the V gene TRBV18; the D is unclear. The CDR3 spans 13 residues. Germline assignment: CDR1 KGHSH and CDR2 LQKENI. Between the trimmed V and J ends, which lost 1 base and 6 bases, there was a span of 4 bases. The full variable domain, completed using reference TRBV18 and TRBJ1-6, is NAGVMQNPRHLVRRRGQEARLRCSPMKGHSHVYWYRQLPEEGLKFMVYLQKENIIDESGMPKERFSAEFPKEGPSILRIQQVVRGDSAAYFCASSPQSNSPLHFGNGTRLTVT.

The V gene is TRBV30, the J gene TRBJ2-7; D is possibly TRBD1 (6 bases). Germline V CDR1 and CDR2: GTSNPN, SVGIG (reference sequence). CDR3 length: 15 residues. Between the trimmed V and J ends, which lost 4 bases and 3 bases, there was a span of 19 bases. The CDR3 DNA is TGTGCCTGGAACCCCTTTAGACAGGTGGGCTACGAGCAGTACTTC. Translating gives CAWNPFRQVGYEQYF. The full variable domain, with the rest looked up from reference TRBV30 and TRBJ2-7, is SQTIHQWPATLVQPVGSPLSLECTVEGTSNPNLYWYRQAAGRGLQLLFYSVGIGQISSEVPQNLSASRPQDRQFILSSKKLLLSDSGFYLCAWNPFRQVGYEQYFGPGTRLTVT.

This sequence joins TRBV24-1 and TRBJ2-1; 10 nucleotides align to TRBD2. CDR3 length equals 17 residues. V lost 2 bases to trimming and J lost 7 bases; unmatched junction nucleotides: 10. In germline, CDR1 is KGHDR, CDR2 SFDVKD. CDR3 protein: CATSDSWELAGWNEQFF. In DNA, the CDR3 is TGTGCCACCAGTGATTCTTGGGAACTAGCGGGATGGAATGAGCAGTTCTTC.